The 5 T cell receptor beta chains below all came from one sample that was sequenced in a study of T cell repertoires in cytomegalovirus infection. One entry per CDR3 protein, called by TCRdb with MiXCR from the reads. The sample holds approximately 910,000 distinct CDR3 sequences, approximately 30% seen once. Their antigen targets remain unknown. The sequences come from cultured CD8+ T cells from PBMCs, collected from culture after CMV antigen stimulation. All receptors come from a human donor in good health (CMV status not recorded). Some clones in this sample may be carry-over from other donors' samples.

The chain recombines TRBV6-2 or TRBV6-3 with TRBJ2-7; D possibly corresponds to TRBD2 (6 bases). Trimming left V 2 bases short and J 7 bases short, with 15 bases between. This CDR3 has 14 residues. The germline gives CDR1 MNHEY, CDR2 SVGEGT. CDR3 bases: TGTGCCAGCAGTTACACCCTAGCGAGGGGAGAGCAGTACGTC. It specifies CASSYTLARGEQYV.

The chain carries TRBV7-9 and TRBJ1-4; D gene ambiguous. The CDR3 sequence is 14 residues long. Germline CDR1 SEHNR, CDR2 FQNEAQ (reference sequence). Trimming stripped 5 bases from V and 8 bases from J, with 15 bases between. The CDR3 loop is CASSGGDLQEKLFF. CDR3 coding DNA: TGTGCCAGCAGCGGAGGAGATTTGCAGGAAAAACTGTTTTTT.

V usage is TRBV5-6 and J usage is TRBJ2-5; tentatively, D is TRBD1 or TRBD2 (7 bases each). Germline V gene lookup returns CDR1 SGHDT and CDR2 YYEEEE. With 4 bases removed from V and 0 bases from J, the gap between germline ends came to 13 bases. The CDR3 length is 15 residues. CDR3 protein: CASSPGGTDQETQYF. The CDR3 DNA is TGTGCCAGCAGCCCCGGGGGGACAGACCAAGAGACCCAGTACTTC.

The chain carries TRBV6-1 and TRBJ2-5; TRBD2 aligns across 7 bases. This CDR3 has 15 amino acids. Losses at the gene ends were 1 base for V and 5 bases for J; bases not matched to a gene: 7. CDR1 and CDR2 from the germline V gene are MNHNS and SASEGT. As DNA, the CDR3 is TGTGCCAGCAGTGAAGGAGCGGGGTTGGGGGAGACCCAGTACTTC. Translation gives CASSEGAGLGETQYF.

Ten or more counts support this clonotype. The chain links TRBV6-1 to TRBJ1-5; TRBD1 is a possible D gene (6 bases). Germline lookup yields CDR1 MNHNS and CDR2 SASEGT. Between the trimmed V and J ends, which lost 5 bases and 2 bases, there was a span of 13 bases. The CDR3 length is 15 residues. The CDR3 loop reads CASSPSGGRNQPQHF. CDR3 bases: TGTGCCAGCAGTCCAAGCGGGGGGCGCAATCAGCCCCAGCATTTT.